The clone carrying this T cell receptor beta chain was found a few times. V shed 2 bases and J shed 1 base, with 6 bases lying between them. The CDR3 sequence is 14 residues long. Germline V CDR1 and CDR2: LGHDT, YNNKEL (reference sequence). The record originates from a study of T cell responses to AZD1222 COVID-19 vaccine. TCRdb keeps only in-frame clones here, not all; method: immunoSEQ multiplex PCR. The sample carries 100,000 to 150,000 clones, 85% to 95% recorded once. The specimen comprised peripheral blood, sampled on day 0 of AZD1222 vaccination. The TCR sequence derives from an adult in good health. This sequence joins TRBV3-1 (or the pseudogene TRBV3-2) and TRBJ1-3; a weak D match, TRBD1 (6 bases). The CDR3 spells CASSQRGSGNTIYF. The CDR3 coding sequence is TGTGCCAGCAGCCAAAGGGGGTCTGGAAACACCATATATTTT.